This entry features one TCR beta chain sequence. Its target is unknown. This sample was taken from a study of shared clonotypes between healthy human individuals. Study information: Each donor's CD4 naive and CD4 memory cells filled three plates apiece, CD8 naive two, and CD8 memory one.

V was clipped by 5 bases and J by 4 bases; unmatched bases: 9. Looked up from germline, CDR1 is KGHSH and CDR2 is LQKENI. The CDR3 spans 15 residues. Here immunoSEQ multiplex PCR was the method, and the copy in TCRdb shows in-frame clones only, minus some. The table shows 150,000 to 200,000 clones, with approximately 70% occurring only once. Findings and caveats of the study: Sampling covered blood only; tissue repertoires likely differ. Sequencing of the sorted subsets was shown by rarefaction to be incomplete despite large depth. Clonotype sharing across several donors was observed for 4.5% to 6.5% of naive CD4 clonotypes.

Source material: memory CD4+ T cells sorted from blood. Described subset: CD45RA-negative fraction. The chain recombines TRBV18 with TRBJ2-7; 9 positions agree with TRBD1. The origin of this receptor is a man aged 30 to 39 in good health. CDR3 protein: CASSMEQGAPYEQYF. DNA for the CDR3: TGTGCCAGCTCAATGGAACAGGGGGCCCCTTACGAGCAGTACTTC.